This T cell receptor beta chain stems from a study of early T cells in non-severe SARS-CoV-2 infection (dated by TCRdb to the early 2020s). Background on the whole study: TCR sequencing used bulk RNA from unsorted whole blood, so alpha and beta chains could not be paired.

Library preparation employed 5' RACE. Data came from a NextSeq 500. In the TCR library protocol, unique molecular identifiers were attached to individual cDNA molecules to correct for PCR bias and sequencing error. TCR alpha and beta chains were both sequenced, and the abundances of alpha and beta sequences in each sample were closely correlated with each other. In the authors' own workflow: Decombinator V4 was used to annotate TCR sequences for V gene, J gene and CDR3. Expanded TCRs were defined as changing significantly between any two time points under a Poisson model with p below 0.0001. Abundances of TCRs were expressed as counts per million after normalisation to the total number of TCRs sequenced in each sample. TRAV1-2 paired with TRAJ12, TRAJ20 or TRAJ33 defined MAIT TCRs, while TRAV10 paired with TRAJ18 defined iNKT TCRs. A search of VDJdb, accessed on 1 November 2021, was run for TCRs annotated to CMV, EBV and SARS-CoV-2, with TCRs annotated for multiple antigens excluded. TCRdb's own reprocessing of the public reads used fastp at Q25 and MiXCR and kept productive beta chains. Merged by CDR3 protein, the rows form single entries marked with the most common genes and DNA. TCRdb's processing, not the authors' own work, is the source of the V and J calls. This sample holds around 30,000 distinct CDR3 sequences; approximately 5.6% were observed only once. The leading ten clones occupy almost 25% of the sample.

A case-control design nested within a healthcare worker cohort in London, UK, was used, with weekly nasopharyngeal swab PCR tests and blood sampling performed. Healthcare workers were recruited between 23 and 31 March 2020, during the week of the UK lockdown, and were followed weekly for up to roughly 16 weeks. The trim is 5 bases for V and 3 bases for J, with a gap of 11 bases between the germline ends. From the cysteine up to the phenylalanine, the CDR3 has a length of 13 residues. Just the 39-base CDR3 DNA is kept, in frame starting at base 1. Points on this clonotype: The specificity of this receptor is unknown. One base away there is no much larger clone; base qualities are not given.

The paper's findings and limits, for the study overall: VDJdb matching was skewed toward anti-spike CD8 responses and likely underestimated virus-specific expansions, missing private and CD4 specificities.

In this chain, TRBV12-3 or TRBV12-4 is recombined with TRBJ2-7, with a weak D call of TRBD2 (5 bases match). This TCR derives from an adult who was a healthcare worker with PCR-confirmed SARS-CoV-2 infection or an uninfected control (not recorded which). The material sequenced was whole blood. The CDR3 protein: CASSTAGSYEQYF. The DNA sequence reads TGTGCCAGCAGTACCGCTGGGAGCTACGAGCAGTACTTC.